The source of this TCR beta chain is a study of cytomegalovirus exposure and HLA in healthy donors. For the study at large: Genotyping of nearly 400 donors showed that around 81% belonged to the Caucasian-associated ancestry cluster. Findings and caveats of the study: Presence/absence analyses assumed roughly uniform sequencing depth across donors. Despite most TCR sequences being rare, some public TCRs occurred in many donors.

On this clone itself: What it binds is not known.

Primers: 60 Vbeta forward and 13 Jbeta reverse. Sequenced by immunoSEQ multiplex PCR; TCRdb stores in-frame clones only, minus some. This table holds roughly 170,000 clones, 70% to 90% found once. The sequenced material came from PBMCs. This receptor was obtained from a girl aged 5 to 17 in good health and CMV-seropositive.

The CDR3 protein is CASSFSGTGVLTF. Here the CDR3 DNA reads TGTGCCAGCAGCTTCTCGGGGACAGGCGTCCTGACTTTC. V gene TRBV7-9 combines with J gene TRBJ2-6, with TRBD1 matching over 8 bases. The ends lost 3 bases at V and 12 bases at J; junction bases unmatched: 4. The CDR3 loop spans 13 amino acids. Germline V gives CDR1 SEHNR, CDR2 FQNEAQ (reference sequence). The entire variable domain, with the rest obtained from reference TRBV7-9 and TRBJ2-6, is as follows: DTGVSQNPRHKITKRGQNVTFRCDPISEHNRLYWYRQTLGQGPEFLTYFQNEAQLEKSRLLSDRFSAERPKGSFSTLEIQRTEQGDSAMYLCASSFSGTGVLTFGAGSRLTVL.